The 3 T cell receptor beta chains below all came from one sample that was sequenced in a study of CD4 T cells in relation to SARS-CoV-2 and coronaviruses. The assay was immunoSEQ multiplex PCR, and TCRdb's table has in-frame clones only and misses some. Of about 35,000 clones in the sample, under 85% were seen once. These TCRs' antigens remain unknown. Material: memory CD4+ T cells from PBMCs, cultured in vitro. The receptors originated from an adult with COVID-19.

This clone was counted a few times. The V and J genes are TRBV19 and TRBJ1-5, with TRBD1 identical over 11 bases. The CDR3 covers 16 residues. Trimming cost V 3 bases and J 6 bases; bases outside gene matches: 7. In germline, CDR1 is LNHDA, CDR2 SQIVND (reference sequence). CDR3 loop: CASSIAAGTGGQPQHF. CDR3 nucleotide sequence: TGTGCCAGTAGTATTGCGGCGGGGACAGGGGGTCAGCCCCAGCATTTT.

There are a few counts of this clone. This chain uses TRBV24-1 with TRBJ2-5; possible D gene TRBD1, 8 bases. Between the trimmed V and J ends, which lost 6 bases and 2 bases, there was a span of 18 bases. In germline, CDR1 is KGHDR, CDR2 SFDVKD. The length of the CDR3 is 16 residues. The CDR3 region is CATSLGGDRLQETQYF. CDR3 DNA sequence: TGTGCCACCAGTTTGGGAGGGGACAGGCTTCAAGAGACCCAGTACTTC.

The CDR3: CASNKRQGGNQPQHF. The DNA for the CDR3 is TGTGCCAGCAACAAAAGACAGGGGGGCAATCAGCCCCAGCATTTT. The V call is TRBV2, the J call TRBJ1-5; 9 bases line up with TRBD1. V lost 7 bases to trimming and J lost 2 bases; unmatched junction nucleotides: 6. This CDR3 has 15 amino acids. Germline CDR1 SNHLY, CDR2 FYNNEI.